The 23 T cell receptor beta chains in this list originate from one sample, sequenced in a study of blood T cell repertoires in COVID-19. Data came from immunoSEQ multiplex PCR; TCRdb stores just in-frame clones and leaves some out. This table has around 300,000 clones, roughly nine tenths appearing once. Sample: PBMCs or T cells enriched from blood (not recorded which). The receptors were sampled from a woman in her 40s who had recovered from COVID-19.

This clone was seen only once. V gene TRBV7-9 combines with J gene TRBJ2-1, with 8 positions matching TRBD2. The CDR3 extends over 19 amino acids. Trimming removed 5 bases from V and 2 bases from J; junction bases left unmatched: 17. CDR1 and CDR2 (germline): SEHNR, FQNEAQ (reference sequence). In DNA, the CDR3 is TGTGCCAGCAGCCCGATCGGTCCTAGCGGGTTCCTGACCTACAATGAGCAGTTCTTC. Translation: CASSPIGPSGFLTYNEQFF.

The V gene is TRBV11-2, the J gene TRBJ1-1; maybe TRBD1 (6 bases). Trimming left V 7 bases short and J 0 bases short, with 12 bases between. Looked up from germline, CDR1 is SGHAT and CDR2 is FQNNGV. This CDR3 region has 14 residues. The CDR3 region is CASIMDSMNTEAFF. CDR3 sequence (DNA): TGTGCCAGCATCATGGACAGTATGAACACTGAAGCTTTCTTT.

This clone is a singleton in its sample. The gene calls are TRBV12-3 or TRBV12-4 and TRBJ2-7; D not certain. V was pared by 4 bases and J by 4 bases, with 11 bases between. This CDR3 contains 13 residues. The CDR3 here is CASSSESGYEQYF. DNA for the CDR3: TGTGCCAGCAGTTCCGAGTCCGGGTACGAGCAGTACTTC.

The V and J genes are TRBV15 and TRBJ1-2; a possible D gene is TRBD1 (5 bases). This CDR3 has 15 residues. V was shortened by 3 bases and J by 5 bases, with 16 bases between the two germline ends. Looked up from germline, CDR1 is LNHNV and CDR2 is YYDKDF (reference sequence). CDR3 DNA sequence: TGTGCCACCAGCAGGGAATGGGGCATCGGTTATGGCTACACCTTC. It translates to CATSREWGIGYGYTF.

This clone was seen only a few times. The V gene is TRBV5-4, the J gene TRBJ1-2; D unresolved. The CDR3 runs 14 residues. Germline V gives CDR1 SGHNT, CDR2 YYREEE (reference sequence). V was pared by 4 bases and J by 1 base, with 11 bases between. CDR3 in amino acids: CASSPDGNNYGYTF. CDR3 coding DNA: TGTGCCAGCAGCCCCGACGGGAATAACTATGGCTACACCTTC. Drawing the rest from reference TRBV5-4 and TRBJ1-2, the complete variable domain is ETGVTQSPTHLIKTRGQQVTLRCSSQSGHNTVSWYQQALGQGPQFIFQYYREEENGRGNFPPRFSGLQFPNYSSELNVNALELDDSALYLCASSPDGNNYGYTFGSGTRLTVV.

The rearrangement uses TRBV4-1 and TRBJ1-3; no definite D call. The CDR3 is 16 residues long. The germline V gene encodes CDR1 MGHRA and CDR2 YSYEKL. V lost 2 bases and J lost 1, with 12 bases in between. CDR3 DNA: TGCGCCAGCAGCCAACGGTCGAGGGAATCTGGAAACACCATATATTTT. Translated, it gives CASSQRSRESGNTIYF.

CDR3 protein: CASSFRTGTPEQYF. DNA for the CDR3: TGTGCCAGCAGTTTCCGGACAGGTACCCCTGAGCAGTACTTC. V is TRBV27 and J is TRBJ2-7; 7 positions match TRBD1. This CDR3 is built from 14 residues. Germline V gene lookup returns CDR1 MNHEY and CDR2 SMNVEV (reference sequence). The V and J ends lost 3 bases and 7 bases, in that order; junction bases with no gene match: 9.

This rearrangement joins TRBV6-5 to TRBJ1-3, with a tentative D call TRBD1 (6 bases). This CDR3 spans 15 amino acids. Germline CDR1 MNHEY, CDR2 SVGAGI. The V end was cut by 6 bases, the J end by 0 bases, with 12 bases between. The CDR3 loop reads CASSRYRVSGNTIYF. Here the CDR3 DNA reads TGTGCCAGCAGCCGTTACAGGGTCTCTGGAAACACCATATATTTT.

The CDR3 sequence is CSVGDRVDSPLHF. The CDR3 DNA is TGCAGCGTCGGAGACAGGGTGGATTCACCCCTCCACTTT. This chain joins TRBV29-1 and TRBJ1-6; 7 bases align to TRBD1. V shed 6 bases, J shed 8 bases, and the junction held 7 bases outside the gene matches. This CDR3 contains 13 residues. Germline CDR1 reads SQVTM; CDR2 reads ANQGSEA.

On this clone itself: An end of the junction does not agree with germline; a read error may underlie this. The chain couples TRBV29-1 to TRBJ1-2; 11 positions match TRBD1. Germline assignment: CDR1 SQVTM and CDR2 ANQGSEA. CDR3 length: 15 residues. The CDR3 coding sequence is TGCAGCGTCGATGGACGAGGACAGGGGGCCTATAGCTACACCTTC. Its translation: CSVDGRGQGAYSYTF.

The chain combines TRBV7-6 with TRBJ2-1; 9 positions agree with TRBD1. Unmatched junction bases numbered 7, after V lost 4 bases and J lost 9 bases. There are 14 residues in the CDR3. The germline gives CDR1 SGHVS, CDR2 FNYEAQ. For the CDR3, the DNA is TGTGCCAGCAGCTCACGGACAGGGGAGGCTGAGCAGTTCTTC. As protein: CASSSRTGEAEQFF.

This clone was counted a few times. The V and J genes are TRBV7-3 and TRBJ1-2, with 8 bases fitting TRBD1. The CDR3 has 13 amino acids. The J segment lost 3 bases and the V segment lost 8 bases, leaving 5 bases of the junction unmatched. The germline gives CDR1 SGHTA, CDR2 FQGTGA. The CDR3 reads CASGQGRDYGYTF. The CDR3 nucleotides read TGTGCCAGCGGACAGGGTCGGGACTATGGCTACACCTTC.

The V and J genes are TRBV5-1 and TRBJ1-1; 7 bases align to TRBD1. Germline V lookup: CDR1 SGHRS, CDR2 YFSETQ. J lost 6 bases, V lost 0 bases, and 11 bases had no gene match. The CDR3 sequence is 16 residues long. The CDR3: CASSLVGGQFYPEAFF. The CDR3 DNA sequence: TGCGCCAGCAGCTTGGTGGGGGGACAGTTCTATCCTGAAGCTTTCTTT. Together with reference TRBV5-1 and TRBJ1-1, the CDR3 gives the full variable domain: KAGVTQTPRYLIKTRGQQVTLSCSPISGHRSVSWYQQTPGQGLQFLFEYFSETQRNKGNFPGRFSGRQFSNSRSEMNVSTLELGDSALYLCASSLVGGQFYPEAFFGQGTRLTVV.

The chain recombines TRBV23-1 with TRBJ2-2, with 7 bases aligning to TRBD2. TRBV23-1 falls under the ORF class, with uncertain function. CDR3 length: 21 amino acids. J was trimmed by 0 bases and V by 8 bases; bases with no gene match: 24. CDR3 amino acids: CASLNLHGKREPPTNTGELFF. Written as DNA, the CDR3 is TGCGCCAGCCTAAACCTTCACGGGAAGCGGGAACCCCCGACGAACACCGGGGAGCTGTTTTTT.

This clone was seen once. The J gene is TRBJ2-5, the V gene TRBV25-1; unclear D gene. The germline gives CDR1 MGHDK, CDR2 SYGVNS. This CDR3 comprises 15 residues. V gave up 2 bases and J gave up 4 bases, with 14 bases separating them. The CDR3 nucleotides are TGTGCCAGCAGTGAACGCACCCCGAGGATAGAGACCCAGTACTTC. Protein product: CASSERTPRIETQYF. Variable domain in full (rest from reference TRBV25-1 and TRBJ2-5): EADIYQTPRYLVIGTGKKITLECSQTMGHDKMYWYQQDPGMELHLIHYSYGVNSTEKGDLSSESTVSRIRTEHFPLTLESARPSHTSQYLCASSERTPRIETQYFGPGTRLLVL.

The chain uses TRBV18 and TRBJ1-1; 8 bases are a match to TRBD1. Germline CDR1 reads KGHSH; CDR2 reads LQKENI. This CDR3 is 13 amino acids long. The V and J ends lost 5 bases and 6 bases, in that order; junction bases with no gene match: 5. This chain's CDR3 is CASSGQGDAEAFF. In nucleotides, the CDR3 is TGTGCCAGCTCAGGACAGGGAGACGCTGAAGCTTTCTTT. Looking up the rest from reference TRBV18 and TRBJ1-1 gives the full variable domain: NAGVMQNPRHLVRRRGQEARLRCSPMKGHSHVYWYRQLPEEGLKFMVYLQKENIIDESGMPKERFSAEFPKEGPSILRIQQVVRGDSAAYFCASSGQGDAEAFFGQGTRLTVV.

The CDR3 protein is CATSAGSGVYNEQFF. The CDR3 DNA is TGTGCCACCAGTGCGGGTAGCGGGGTCTACAATGAGCAGTTCTTC. The chain is built from TRBV24-1 and TRBJ2-1; TRBD2 agrees at 8 bases. Per germline, CDR1 KGHDR and CDR2 SFDVKD. Trimming cost V 5 bases and J 3 bases; bases outside gene matches: 5. There are 15 residues in the CDR3.

The CDR3 DNA reads as TGTGCCAGCAGTGATCTTCGTCGGGGGGACAATGAGCAGTTCTTC. Translating it yields CASSDLRRGDNEQFF. The chain links TRBV6-1 to TRBJ2-1, with 7 positions matching TRBD2. With V trimmed by 3 bases and J by 5 bases, 7 bases remained unmatched. Germline CDR1 is MNHNS and CDR2 is SASEGT. The CDR3 is 15 residues long.

V gene TRBV12-3 or TRBV12-4 combines with J gene TRBJ1-2; weak D call: TRBD1 (5 bases). This CDR3 has 13 amino acids. The V gene lost 5 bases and the J gene lost 5 bases, with 12 bases spanning the gap. CDR3 protein: CASSPDMGYGYTF. The DNA for the CDR3 is TGTGCCAGCAGTCCGGACATGGGATATGGCTACACCTTC.

The gene calls are TRBV9 and TRBJ2-7; 8 nucleotides agree with TRBD2. The germline CDR1 and CDR2 sequences are SGDLS and YYNGEE. This CDR3 spans 13 amino acids. V shed 3 bases and J 7 bases; nucleotides not matched to a gene: 6. The CDR3 here is CASSEGLAGEQYF. DNA of the CDR3: TGTGCCAGCAGCGAAGGACTAGCAGGGGAGCAGTACTTC. Supplemented by reference TRBV9 and TRBJ2-7, the full variable domain reads DSGVTQTPKHLITATGQRVTLRCSPRSGDLSVYWYQQSLDQGLQFLIQYYNGEERAKGNILERFSAQQFPDLHSELNLSSLELGDSALYFCASSEGLAGEQYFGPGTRLTVT.

The chain links TRBV19 to TRBJ1-5; D is possibly TRBD1 (5 bases). Trimming took 7 bases from V and 2 from J, leaving 24 bases between them. This CDR3 has 18 residues. The germline CDR1 and CDR2 sequences are LNHDA and SQIVND (reference sequence). CDR3 sequence reads: CASKDMGGILSGNQPQHF. CDR3 DNA sequence: TGTGCCAGTAAGGACATGGGGGGGATCCTTTCTGGCAATCAGCCCCAGCATTTT.

Concerning this clone itself: Other DNA sequences in the same sample also yield this CDR3. This chain uses TRBV3-1 (or the pseudogene TRBV3-2) with TRBJ2-7; D perhaps matches TRBD1 (5 bases). This CDR3 spans 12 amino acids. V lost 4 bases and J 2 bases, leaving 6 bases between the germline ends. Germline assignment: CDR1 LGHDT and CDR2 YNNKEL (reference sequence). The CDR3 is CASSRGTYEQYF. The CDR3 nucleotides read TGTGCCAGCAGCCGGGGCACCTACGAGCAGTACTTC.

The J gene is TRBJ1-2, the V gene TRBV30, with D perhaps TRBD1 (6 bases). V was clipped by 5 bases and J by 1 base, with 11 bases between them. The germline CDR1 and CDR2 sequences are GTSNPN and SVGIG (reference sequence). The CDR3 has 13 residues. For the CDR3, the DNA is TGTGCCTGGGAATGGGGGCATAACTATGGCTACACCTTC. The encoded protein is CAWEWGHNYGYTF.